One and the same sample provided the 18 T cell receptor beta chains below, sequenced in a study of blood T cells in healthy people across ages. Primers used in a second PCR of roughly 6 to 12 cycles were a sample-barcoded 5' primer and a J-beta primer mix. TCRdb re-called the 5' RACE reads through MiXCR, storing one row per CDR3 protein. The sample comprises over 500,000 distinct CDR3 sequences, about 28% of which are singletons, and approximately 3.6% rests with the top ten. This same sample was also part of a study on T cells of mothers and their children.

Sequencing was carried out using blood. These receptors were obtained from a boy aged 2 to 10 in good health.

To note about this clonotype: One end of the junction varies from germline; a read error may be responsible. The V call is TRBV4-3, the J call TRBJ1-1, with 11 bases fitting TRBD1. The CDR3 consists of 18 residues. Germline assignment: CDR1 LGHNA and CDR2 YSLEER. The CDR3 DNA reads TGCGCCGGCAGCCAAATGCCACCGGGACAGGGGGTTTCCACTGAAGCTTTCTTT. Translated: CAGSQMPPGQGVSTEAFF.

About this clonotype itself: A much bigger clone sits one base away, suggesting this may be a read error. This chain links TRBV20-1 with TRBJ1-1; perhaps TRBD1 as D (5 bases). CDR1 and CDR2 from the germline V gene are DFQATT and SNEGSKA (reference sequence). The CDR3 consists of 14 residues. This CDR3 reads CSARDPGLNTEALF. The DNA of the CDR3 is TGCAGTGCTAGAGATCCAGGGCTTAACACTGAAGCTTTATTT.

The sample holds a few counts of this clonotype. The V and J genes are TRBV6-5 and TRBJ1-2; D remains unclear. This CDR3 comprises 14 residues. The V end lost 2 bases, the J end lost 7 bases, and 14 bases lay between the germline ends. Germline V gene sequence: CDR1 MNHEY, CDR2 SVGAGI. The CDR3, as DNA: TGTGCCAGCAGTTACCGGCTTAGGGAGGGTGGCTACACCTTC. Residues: CASSYRLREGGYTF.

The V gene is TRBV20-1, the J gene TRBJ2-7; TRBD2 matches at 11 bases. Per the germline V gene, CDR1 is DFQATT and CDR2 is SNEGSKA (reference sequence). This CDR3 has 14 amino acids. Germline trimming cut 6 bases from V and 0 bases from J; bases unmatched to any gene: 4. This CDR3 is CSAAGTSGSYEQYF. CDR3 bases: TGCAGTGCCGCCGGGACTAGCGGCTCCTACGAGCAGTACTTC.

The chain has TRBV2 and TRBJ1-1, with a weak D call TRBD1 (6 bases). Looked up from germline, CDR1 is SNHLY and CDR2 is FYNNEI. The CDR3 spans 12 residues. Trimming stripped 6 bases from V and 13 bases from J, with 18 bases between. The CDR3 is CASRSAAGEGFF. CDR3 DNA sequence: TGTGCCAGCAGGTCCGCGGCAGGGGAGGGTTTCTTT.

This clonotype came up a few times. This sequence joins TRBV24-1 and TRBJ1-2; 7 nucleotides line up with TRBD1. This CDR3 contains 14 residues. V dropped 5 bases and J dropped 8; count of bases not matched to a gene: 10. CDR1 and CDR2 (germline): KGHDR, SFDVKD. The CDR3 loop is CATSGPDRRDGYTF. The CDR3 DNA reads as TGTGCCACCAGTGGCCCGGACAGGAGGGACGGCTACACCTTC.

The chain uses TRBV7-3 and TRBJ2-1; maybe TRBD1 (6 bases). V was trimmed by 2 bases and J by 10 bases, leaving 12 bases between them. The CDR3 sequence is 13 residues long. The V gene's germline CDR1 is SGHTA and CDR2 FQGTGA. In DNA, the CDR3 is TGTGCCAGCAGCTTAGGATGGGGGCAGGAGCAGTTCTTC. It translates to CASSLGWGQEQFF.

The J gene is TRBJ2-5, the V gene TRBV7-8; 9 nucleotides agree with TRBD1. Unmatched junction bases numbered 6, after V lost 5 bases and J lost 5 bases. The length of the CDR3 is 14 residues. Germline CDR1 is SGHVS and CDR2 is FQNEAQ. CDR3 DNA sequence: TGTGCCAGCAGCAAAAACAGGGGGCGCGAGACCCAGTACTTC. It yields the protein CASSKNRGRETQYF.

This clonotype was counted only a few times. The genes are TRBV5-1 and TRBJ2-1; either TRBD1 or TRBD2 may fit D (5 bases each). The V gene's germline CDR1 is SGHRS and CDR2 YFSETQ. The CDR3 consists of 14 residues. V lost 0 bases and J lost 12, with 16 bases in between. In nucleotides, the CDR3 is TGCGCCAGCAGCTTGGAGGGACCAACTAGGGGGCAGTTCTTC. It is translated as CASSLEGPTRGQFF.

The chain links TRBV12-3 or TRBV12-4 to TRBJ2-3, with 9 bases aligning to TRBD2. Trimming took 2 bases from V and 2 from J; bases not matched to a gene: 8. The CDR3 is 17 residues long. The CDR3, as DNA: TGTGCCAGCAGTTTAACCCAAGCTAGCGGGGACACAGATACGCAGTATTTT. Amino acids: CASSLTQASGDTDTQYF.

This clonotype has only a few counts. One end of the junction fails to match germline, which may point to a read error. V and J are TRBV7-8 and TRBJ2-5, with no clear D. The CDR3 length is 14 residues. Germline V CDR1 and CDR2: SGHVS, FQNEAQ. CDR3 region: CASSLDGDQEAQYF. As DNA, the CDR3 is TGTGCCAGCAGCTTAGATGGAGACCAAGAGGCCCAGTACTTC.

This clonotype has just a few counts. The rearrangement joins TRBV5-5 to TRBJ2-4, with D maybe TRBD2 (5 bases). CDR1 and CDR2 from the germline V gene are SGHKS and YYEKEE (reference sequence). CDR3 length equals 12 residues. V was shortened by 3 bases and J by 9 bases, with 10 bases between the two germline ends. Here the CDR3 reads CASSSHGSIQYF. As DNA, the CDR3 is TGTGCCAGCAGCTCGCATGGGAGCATTCAGTACTTC. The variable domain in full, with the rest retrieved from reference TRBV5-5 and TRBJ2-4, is DAGVTQSPTHLIKTRGQQVTLRCSPISGHKSVSWYQQVLGQGPQFIFQYYEKEERGRGNFPDRFSARQFPNYSSELNVNALLLGDSALYLCASSSHGSIQYFGAGTRLSVL.

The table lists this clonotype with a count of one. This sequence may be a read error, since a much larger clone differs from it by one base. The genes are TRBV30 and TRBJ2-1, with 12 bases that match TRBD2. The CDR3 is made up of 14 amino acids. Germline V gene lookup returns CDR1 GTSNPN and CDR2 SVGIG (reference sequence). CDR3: CACTLAGGPDEQSF. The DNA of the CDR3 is TGTGCCTGCACGCTAGCGGGAGGGCCGGATGAGCAGTCCTTC.

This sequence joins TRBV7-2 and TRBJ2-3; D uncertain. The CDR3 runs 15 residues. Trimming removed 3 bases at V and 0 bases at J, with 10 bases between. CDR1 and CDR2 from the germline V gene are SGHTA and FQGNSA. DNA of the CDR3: TGTGCCAGCAGCTTCGGCAGAACTAGCACAGATACGCAGTATTTT. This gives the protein CASSFGRTSTDTQYF. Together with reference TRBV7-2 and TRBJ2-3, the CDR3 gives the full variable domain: GAGVSQSPSNKVTEKGKDVELRCDPISGHTALYWYRQSLGQGLEFLIYFQGNSAPDKSGLPSDRFSAERTGGSVSTLTIQRTQQEDSAVYLCASSFGRTSTDTQYFGPGTRLTVL.

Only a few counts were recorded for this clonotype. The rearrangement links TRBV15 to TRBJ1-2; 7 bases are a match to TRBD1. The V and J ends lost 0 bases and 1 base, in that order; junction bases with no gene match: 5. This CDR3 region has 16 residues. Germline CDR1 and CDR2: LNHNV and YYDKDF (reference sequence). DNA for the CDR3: TGTGCCACCAGCAGAGAGCCCGGACAGGTTAACTATGGCTACACCTTC. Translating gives CATSREPGQVNYGYTF.

The CDR3 loop reads CASSDTGNYGYTF. The CDR3, as DNA: TGTGCCAGCAGTGACACAGGGAACTATGGCTACACCTTC. This chain uses TRBV6-6 with TRBJ1-2; maybe TRBD1 (6 bases). CDR1 MNHNY and CDR2 SVGAGI come from the germline V gene (reference sequence). The length of the CDR3 is 13 residues. Deletions cut 5 bases from V and 2 bases from J, with 9 bases between.

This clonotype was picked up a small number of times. CDR3 nucleotide sequence: TGTGCCAGCAGTTTCGCGGGACTAGCGGCCAATGAGCAGTTCTTC. Translation: CASSFAGLAANEQFF. The chain is built from TRBV6-1 and TRBJ2-1; 11 bases are a match to TRBD2. This CDR3 comprises 15 residues. CDR1 MNHNS and CDR2 SASEGT come from the germline V gene. V gave up 5 bases and J gave up 6 bases; unmatched junction bases: 6.

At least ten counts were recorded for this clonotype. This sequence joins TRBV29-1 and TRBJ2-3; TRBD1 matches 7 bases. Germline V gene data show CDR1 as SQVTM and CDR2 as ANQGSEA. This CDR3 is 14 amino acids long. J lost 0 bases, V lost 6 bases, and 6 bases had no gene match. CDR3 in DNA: TGCAGCGTGAGACCGGGACAGAGCACAGATACGCAGTATTTT. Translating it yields CSVRPGQSTDTQYF.